A selection of T cell receptor beta chains follows, all from one sample in a study of beta chain features in type 1 diabetes. Profiling relied on immunoSEQ multiplex PCR, and the TCRdb table lists in-frame clones only, not all of them. The sample consists of around 150,000 clones, about 9% of them appearing once. Sequencing was performed on central memory CD4+ T cells from blood. The receptors were sampled from a woman in her twenties or thirties with type 1 diabetes. Both conserved end residues are part of each CDR3. The D gene is left open where the match is weak. Clone size is stated in some rows and not others, as once, few, many or a class when expanded.

TRBV27	TRBJ1-1	.	.	TGTGCCAGCAGCTCATATTCGGTTGGGGGGGGAAACACTGAAGCTTTCTTT	CASSSYSVGGGNTEAFF
TRBV7-9	TRBJ2-3	TRBD1	.	TGTGCCAGCAGCACTACGGGACAGAGGACAGATACGCAGTATTTT	CASSTTGQRTDTQYF
TRBV6-5	TRBJ2-5	.	.	TGTGCCAGCAAAAGGGGTGGCGAGACCCAGTACTTC	CASKRGGETQYF
TRBV11-3	TRBJ1-1	.	few	TGTGCCAGCAGCTTAGGACCAGACAGGGAAGCTTTCTTT	CASSLGPDREAFF
TRBV6-1	TRBJ1-2	.	.	TGTGCCAGCAGTGAAGCGGGGGGTACCTATGGCTACACCTTC	CASSEAGGTYGYTF
TRBV7-3	TRBJ1-1	.	few	TGTGCCAGCAGCTTTTCTCAGGCGACGCTAGCTTTCTTT	CASSFSQATLAFF
TRBV6-1	TRBJ1-2	TRBD1	few	TGTGCCAGCAGTGAACGGGGGACAGGGCGGAACTATGGCTACACCTTC	CASSERGTGRNYGYTF
TRBV28	TRBJ2-3	.	.	TGTGCCAGCAGCCCTCGGGGGTCAGATACGCAGTATTTT	CASSPRGSDTQYF
TRBV12-5	TRBJ2-5	.	.	TGTGCTAGTGGTACAGAAGAGACCCAGTACTTC	CASGTEETQYF
TRBV10-3	TRBJ2-3	.	.	TGTGCCGTAGGACACGGCGATAGCACAGATACGCAGTATTTT	CAVGHGDSTDTQYF
TRBV6-5	TRBJ1-1	.	few	TGTGCCACCTGGTCGGGGGGCTGGGGCGGCACTGAAGCTTTCTTT	CATWSGGWGGTEAFF
TRBV5-1	TRBJ2-5	.	.	TGCGCCAGCAGCTTGTTGGGGCCCCAAGAGACCCAGTACTTC	CASSLLGPQETQYF
TRBV5-1	TRBJ1-4	.	few	TGCGCCAGCAGCCCATCTACAGGGTACCCTAATGAAAAACTGTTTTTT	CASSPSTGYPNEKLFF
TRBV30	TRBJ2-3	TRBD2	few	TGTGCCTGGAGTTATGGCGGGAGTATAGCAGATACGCAGTATTTT	CAWSYGGSIADTQYF
TRBV29-1	TRBJ1-2	.	few	TGCAGCGTTGCCTCTTCCTATGGCTACACCTTC	CSVASSYGYTF
TRBV5-4	TRBJ2-7	TRBD1	.	TGTGCCAGCAGCCCAGGACAGGGTATTGCCTACGAGCAGTACTTC	CASSPGQGIAYEQYF
TRBV7-8	TRBJ2-1	.	many	TGTGCCAGCAGCCCTTACCGACAGCCTACCTACAATGAGCAGTTCTTC	CASSPYRQPTYNEQFF
TRBV27	TRBJ1-5	TRBD1	.	TGTGCCAGCAGTTTCAACCGGGACAGGGATCAGCCCCAGCATTTT	CASSFNRDRDQPQHF
TRBV9	TRBJ2-5	.	few	TGTGCCAGCAGCAAAGAGCTCGAGACCCAGTACTTC	CASSKELETQYF
TRBV2	TRBJ2-2	TRBD2	few	TGTGCCAGTTGGACTAGCGGGAGGGCCTTGGACACCGGGGAGCTGTTTTTT	CASWTSGRALDTGELFF
TRBV7-9	TRBJ1-1	TRBD1	few	TGTGCCAGCAGCCTGACGACAGGGGGGTCCGCCAAAGCTTTCTTT	CASSLTTGGSAKAFF
TRBV11-2	TRBJ2-1	TRBD2	.	TGTGCCAGCAGCTCCGGGACTAGCTCGGATGAGCAGTTCTTC	CASSSGTSSDEQFF
TRBV19	TRBJ2-2	.	.	TGTGCCAGTAGTTTACAGGGGAACACCGGGGAGCTGTTTTTT	CASSLQGNTGELFF